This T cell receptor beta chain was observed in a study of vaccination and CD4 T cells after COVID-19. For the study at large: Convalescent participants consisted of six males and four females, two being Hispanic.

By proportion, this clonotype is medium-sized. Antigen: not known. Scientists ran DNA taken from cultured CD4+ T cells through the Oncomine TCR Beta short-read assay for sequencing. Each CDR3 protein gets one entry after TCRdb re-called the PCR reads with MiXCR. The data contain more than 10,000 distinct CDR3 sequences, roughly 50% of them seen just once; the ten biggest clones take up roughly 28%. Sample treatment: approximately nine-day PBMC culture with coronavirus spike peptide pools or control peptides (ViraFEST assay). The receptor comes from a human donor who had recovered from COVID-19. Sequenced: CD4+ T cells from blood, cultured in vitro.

The CDR3 nucleotides read TGTGCCAGCTCACCGGGACAGAGAGGCAGTGAAGCTTTCTTT. Translated, it gives CASSPGQRGSEAFF. J is TRBJ1-1 and V is TRBV18, with TRBD1 matching over 7 bases. This CDR3 is built from 14 residues. The V segment lost 3 bases and the J segment 7 bases; nucleotides outside the gene matches: 8. Per the germline V gene, CDR1 is KGHSH and CDR2 is LQKENI.